This T cell receptor beta chain is from a study of neurological immune-mediated disorders (dated by TCRdb to between 2018 and 2021). Regarding the research as a whole: Of the roughly 35 multiple sclerosis patients, some 30 had relapsing-remitting MS and 3 had secondary progressive MS. Using UMI-based sequencing, the study compared peripheral blood TCR-beta repertoires from patients with HTLV-I-associated myelopathy (HAM/TSP), patients with multiple sclerosis, and healthy controls. Alongside PBMC samples, the set of about 100 TCR-beta libraries contained longitudinal samples, technical triplicates, and paired CD4+ and CD8+ T-cell subsets that had been sorted. Of the 60 to 70 subjects in the cohort, some 14 were HAM/TSP patients, around 34 were multiple sclerosis patients, and some 20 were healthy controls.

For the unsorted PBMC libraries, 2 million PBMCs were stored in RNAlater at -80 degrees C until RNA extraction and were used to generate the libraries. The multiple sclerosis patients were enrolled in a US clinical protocol that evaluated disease progression with magnetic resonance imaging. PBMCs were separated from peripheral blood using Ficoll-Hypaque density gradient centrifugation and then cryopreserved in liquid nitrogen. CDR1 and CDR2 are read off the germline V gene as SGHDT and YYEEEE. Clipping removes 0 bases from V and 1 base from J, with 5 as the unmatched junction base count. The CDR3, from cysteine to phenylalanine, totals 16 residues. Only the CDR3 part of the read is kept: 48 bases, read in frame from the first base. cDNA was synthesized by template-switch 5'RACE using a primer with a 10-nucleotide random unique molecular identifier that tagged each TCR transcript. Over 180 million TCR-beta sequences, covering 15-18 subjects, were produced in each sequencing run. The RNeasy kit was used for extraction of total RNA. TCR-beta VDJ regions were amplified with primers for the TCR constant region and the 5'RACE anchor, using the KAPA Real-time Library Amplification kit. Sample indexes and Illumina adaptors were added in a first PCR, and a second PCR then increased library yield. The roughly 650 bp TCR product was size-selected on a 2% E-gel SizeSelection system after Ampure bead purification. Library quality was checked on a Bioanalyzer, concentration was measured with Qubit, and libraries were quantified with the Kapa Library Quantification kit before pooling. An Illumina HiSeq 2500 sequenced the libraries paired-end 2 x 150 bp. To increase sequence diversity, about 25-31% phiX was spiked into each library pool. The paper's data handling went like this. Quality-filtered reads were processed with the UMI-based MiGEC pipeline, and over 90% of raw TCR sequences were removed by the MiGEC pipeline during error correction. IMGT germline references were used for aligning VDJ genes, and each clonotype was defined as a unique CDR3 amino acid sequence together with its V-J genes. Clonal expansion, Shannon diversity, and CDR3 relatedness (CalcPairwiseDistances, ClusterSamples) were evaluated with VDJtools, and phylogenetic trees were built with CLCbio workbench. A clone was classed as expanded if it had 8 or more unique UMIs, a cutoff based on coefficient-of-variation modelling across technical triplicates. The public reads were quality trimmed at Q25 with fastp and then assembled into clones with MiXCR by TCRdb, keeping productive beta chains. CDR3 protein sequences are deduplicated, and each keeps its most common genes and DNA. TCRdb, not the original authors, processed these V and J calls. In all, the sample holds under 80,000 distinct CDR3 sequences, and roughly 3.9% of those were seen once. The top ten clones comprise 1% to 1.5% of the sample.

The full study reports these points: No association of the MS cluster with clinical or MRI features was observed, and the need for larger cohorts was stated by the authors. Expanded clones from different subjects shared no identical CDR3 amino acid sequences, which suggests that TCR-beta repertoires were private in all groups. TCR clonal expansion was highest in HAM/TSP patients and lowest in MS patients, with MS patients falling below even healthy controls. In a phylogenetic analysis, the repertoires of 18 out of 34 MS patients fell into a single cluster of related CDR3 sequences, pointing to a possible signature at the repertoire level.

This clonotype has at least ten counts. The antigen it recognizes is unknown. Base quality data are lacking; no much larger clone is found one base away. The source is a man aged 25 to 40 with multiple sclerosis. This receptor chain uses TRBV5-6 and TRBJ2-3; 7 of the junction bases match TRBD1. The source material was PBMCs. The CDR3 protein sequence reads: CASSLDSGTGTDTQYF. DNA sequence: TGTGCCAGCAGCTTGGACTCCGGGACAGGCACAGATACGCAGTATTTT.